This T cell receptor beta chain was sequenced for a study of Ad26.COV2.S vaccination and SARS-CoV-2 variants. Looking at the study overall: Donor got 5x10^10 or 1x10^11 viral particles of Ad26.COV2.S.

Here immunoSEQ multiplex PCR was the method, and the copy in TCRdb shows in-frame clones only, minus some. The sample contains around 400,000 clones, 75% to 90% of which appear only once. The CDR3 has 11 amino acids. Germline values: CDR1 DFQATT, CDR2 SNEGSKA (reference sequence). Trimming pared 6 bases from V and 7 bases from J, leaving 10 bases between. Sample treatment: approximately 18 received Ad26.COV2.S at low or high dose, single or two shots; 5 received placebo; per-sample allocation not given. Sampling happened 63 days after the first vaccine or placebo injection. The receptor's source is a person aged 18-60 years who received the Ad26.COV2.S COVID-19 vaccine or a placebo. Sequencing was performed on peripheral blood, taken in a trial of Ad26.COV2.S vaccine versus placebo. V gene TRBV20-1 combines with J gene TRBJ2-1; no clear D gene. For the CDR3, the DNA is TGCAGTGCCCCAGTTTGGAATGAGCAGTTCTTC. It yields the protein CSAPVWNEQFF.